This T cell receptor (beta chain) is from a study of T-cell reconstitution after alpha-beta-depleted transplantation in children. Study-wide results and limits: The main origin of T-cell counts and diversity one year after transplant was newly produced T cells. The study traced high day-60 TCRbeta diversity in some patients to surviving recipient T cells and thymic progenitors.

About this clonotype: Its antigen is currently unknown.

The authors prepared the TCRbeta library with unique molecular identifiers. In TCRdb, the PCR reads were re-called with MiXCR into one record per CDR3 protein. The sample carries about 980,000 distinct CDR3 sequences, about 29% recorded once. Germline V gene sequence: CDR1 MNHNS, CDR2 SASEGT. The V end was cut by 0 bases, the J end by 1 base, with 12 bases between. The CDR3 is made up of 16 amino acids. The receptor comes from a boy less than two years old who had a stem cell transplant for SCID, so the T cells may come from the graft donor. The sample consisted of PBMCs, mostly from graft donor cells, taken 360 days after TCRalphabeta/CD19-depleted stem cell transplant. The rearrangement uses TRBV6-1 and TRBJ1-1; D is ambiguous. The CDR3 DNA reads TGTGCCAGCAGTGAAGCGGGGAGGGCGGGGAACACTGAAGCTTTCTTT. It specifies CASSEAGRAGNTEAFF.